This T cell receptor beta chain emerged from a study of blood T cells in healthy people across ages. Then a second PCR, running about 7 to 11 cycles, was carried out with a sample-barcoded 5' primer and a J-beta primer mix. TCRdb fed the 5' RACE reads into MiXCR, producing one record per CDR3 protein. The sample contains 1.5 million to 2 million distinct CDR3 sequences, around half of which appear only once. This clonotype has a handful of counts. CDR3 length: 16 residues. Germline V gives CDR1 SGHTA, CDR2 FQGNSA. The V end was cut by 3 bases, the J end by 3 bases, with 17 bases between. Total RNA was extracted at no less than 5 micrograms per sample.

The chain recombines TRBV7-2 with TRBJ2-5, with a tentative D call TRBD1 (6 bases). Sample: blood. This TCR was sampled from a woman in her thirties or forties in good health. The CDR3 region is CASSLGSGEGEETQYF. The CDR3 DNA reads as TGTGCCAGCAGCTTGGGGTCGGGCGAGGGGGAAGAGACCCAGTACTTC.